A selection of T cell receptor beta chains follows, all from one sample in a study of neoadjuvant anti-PD-1 for oral cavity cancer. Libraries were prepared by immunoSEQ multiplex PCR; TCRdb keeps only in-frame clonotypes and omits some of them. The sample lists over 30,000 clones; 80% to 90% were seen once. Sample: PBMCs, taken before nivolumab (anti-PD-1) treatment. The receptors stem from a person between 40 and 79 years old with oral cavity squamous cell carcinoma. Both conserved end residues are part of each CDR3. A D gene is named only where the DNA matches it firmly. The size field is filled for only some rows; it gives once, few, many or a size class.

>NA|TRBV7-2|NA|TRBJ2-7
CASSLVEGAGEQYF
TGTGCCAGCAGCTTAGTCGAGGGCGCGGGCGAGCAGTACTTC
>NA|TRBV10-1|NA|TRBJ2-3
CASSESRGGGTDTQYF
TGCGCCAGCAGTGAGTCCAGGGGGGGAGGCACAGATACGCAGTATTTT
>NA|TRBV14|few|TRBJ2-7
CASSQASSRSFYEQYF
TGTGCCAGCAGCCAAGCTTCCTCCCGGTCTTTCTACGAGCAGTACTTC
>TRBD1|TRBV4-1|NA|TRBJ2-2
CASSPQGTGNTGELFF
TGCGCCAGCAGCCCGCAAGGGACAGGGAACACCGGGGAGCTGTTTTTT
>NA|TRBV11-2|NA|TRBJ2-7
CASSLARTVREQYF
TGTGCCAGCAGCTTAGCCCGGACAGTCCGAGAGCAGTACTTC
>NA|TRBV13|NA|TRBJ2-7
CASSLGGYGPYEQYF
TGTGCCAGCAGCTTAGGAGGGTACGGTCCCTACGAGCAGTACTTC
>NA|TRBV15|NA|TRBJ2-2
CATKDPRSNTGELFF
TGTGCCACCAAGGACCCGCGTTCGAACACCGGGGAGCTGTTTTTT
>NA|TRBV5-8|NA|TRBJ2-4
CASSSRTEAKNIQYF
TGTGCCAGCAGCTCCCGGACAGAAGCCAAAAACATTCAGTACTTC
>NA|TRBV7-2|once|TRBJ1-1
CASTPSGMGAFF
TGTGCCAGCACCCCTTCCGGGATGGGAGCTTTCTTT
>TRBD2|TRBV7-9|NA|TRBJ2-1
CASTVRGTSDQVSYNEQFF
TGTGCCAGCACCGTGCGGGGGACTAGCGACCAAGTCTCCTACAATGAGCAGTTCTTC
>NA|TRBV2|NA|TRBJ1-6
CASSARESPLHF
TGTGCCAGCAGTGCTAGGGAGTCACCCCTCCACTTT
>NA|TRBV7-9|NA|TRBJ1-6
CASSASQGRANSPLHF
TGTGCCAGCAGCGCGTCACAGGGTCGTGCGAATTCACCCCTCCACTTT
>TRBD2|TRBV6-4|NA|TRBJ2-1
CASSDSSGGANEQFF
TGTGCCAGCAGTGACTCTAGCGGGGGGGCCAATGAGCAGTTCTTC
>TRBD1|TRBV16|NA|TRBJ2-7
CASSQFRGQDEQYF
TGTGCCAGCAGCCAATTCAGGGGGCAGGACGAGCAGTACTTC
>NA|TRBV5-6|few|TRBJ1-1
CASSFRNTEAFF
TGTGCCAGCAGCTTCCGGAACACTGAAGCTTTCTTT
>NA|TRBV2|NA|TRBJ2-7
CASSEGAGTYEQYF
TGTGCCAGCAGTGAAGGGGCGGGGACCTACGAGCAGTACTTC
>NA|TRBV5-4|few|TRBJ2-2
CASSLVAAGELFF
TGTGCCAGCAGCTTGGTGGCGGCAGGGGAGCTGTTTTTT
>NA|TRBV7-2|NA|TRBJ1-6
CASRFSGTGNSPLHF
TGTGCCAGCAGATTCTCCGGGACTGGGAATTCACCCCTCCACTTT
>NA|TRBV30|NA|TRBJ2-1
CAWSRFNEQFF
TGTGCCTGGAGTCGTTTCAATGAGCAGTTCTTC
>TRBD1|TRBV11-2|NA|TRBJ1-6
CASSSTGGVRNSPLHF
TGTGCCAGCAGCTCCACAGGGGGCGTTCGGAATTCACCCCTCCACTTT
>TRBD1|TRBV2|NA|TRBJ2-1
CASRTGGEGEQFF
TGTGCCAGCAGGACAGGGGGCGAAGGTGAGCAGTTCTTC
>NA|TRBV6-5|NA|TRBJ2-5
CASSYSQTGLETQYF
TGTGCCAGCAGTTACTCTCAAACAGGGTTAGAGACCCAGTACTTC
>NA|TRBV5-1|medium-sized|TRBJ2-2
CASSLKNYGTGELFF
TGCGCCAGCAGCTTGAAGAACTATGGTACCGGGGAGCTGTTTTTT
>TRBD1|TRBV13|NA|TRBJ2-3
CASSPKPDRGSTDTQYF
TGTGCCAGCAGCCCCAAACCAGACAGGGGTAGCACAGATACGCAGTATTTT
>NA|TRBV6-5|NA|TRBJ2-7
CASSRTQGYEQYF
TGTGCCAGCAGTCGAACCCAGGGATACGAGCAGTACTTC
>NA|TRBV4-1|NA|TRBJ1-5
CASSQFARGTNQPQHF
TGCGCCAGCAGCCAATTTGCCAGGGGTACCAATCAGCCCCAGCATTTT
>TRBD1|TRBV5-4|NA|TRBJ2-5
CASKGAYQETQYF
TGTGCCAGCAAGGGGGCATATCAAGAGACCCAGTACTTC
>TRBD1|TRBV7-3|NA|TRBJ2-2
CASSPTGDGVGELFF
TGTGCCAGCAGTCCGACAGGGGATGGGGTCGGGGAGCTGTTTTTT
>TRBD1|TRBV5-5|NA|TRBJ1-5
CASSPTGDQPQHF
TGTGCCAGCAGCCCAACAGGGGATCAGCCCCAGCATTTT
>NA|TRBV2|NA|TRBJ2-6
CASSEAKGRLSGANVLTF
TGTGCCAGCAGTGAAGCGAAGGGACGTCTCTCTGGGGCCAACGTCCTGACTTTC
>NA|TRBV9|NA|TRBJ1-4
CASSTQQGVGEKLFF
TGTGCCAGCAGCACCCAACAGGGCGTCGGTGAAAAACTGTTTTTT
>NA|TRBV7-2|once|TRBJ1-1
CASSSRGYDTEAFF
TGTGCCAGCAGCTCCAGGGGATACGACACTGAAGCTTTCTTT
>NA|TRBV7-8|NA|TRBJ1-1
CASSYGTPEAFF
TGTGCCAGCAGCTACGGGACACCTGAAGCTTTCTTT
>NA|TRBV5-1|few|TRBJ2-5
CASSLGNTRQETQYF
TGCGCCAGCAGCTTGGGTAATACGCGCCAAGAGACCCAGTACTTC
>NA|TRBV28|NA|TRBJ2-2
CASRQNTGELFF
TGTGCCAGCAGACAGAACACCGGGGAGCTGTTTTTT
>TRBD1|TRBV5-1|NA|TRBJ2-5
CASSPGGPQETQYF
TGCGCCAGCAGCCCAGGGGGACCACAAGAGACCCAGTACTTC
>TRBD1|TRBV6-5|NA|TRBJ2-1
CASSGSGTGGGEQFF
TGTGCCAGCAGTGGCTCCGGGACAGGGGGTGGTGAGCAGTTCTTC
>NA|TRBV15|NA|TRBJ1-5
CATSRAITGGNQPQHF
TGTGCCACCAGCAGAGCGATAACGGGGGGCAATCAGCCCCAGCATTTT
>NA|TRBV5-4|NA|TRBJ2-7
CASMGGYPYEQYF
TGTGCCAGCATGGGGGGCTACCCCTACGAGCAGTACTTC
>NA|TRBV6-5|NA|TRBJ2-7
CASSLGTEQYF
TGTGCCAGCAGTCTCGGGACAGAGCAGTACTTC
>TRBD2|TRBV5-5|once|TRBJ2-7
CASSPGRERYEQYF
TGTGCCAGCAGCCCGGGGCGGGAGAGATATGAGCAGTACTTC
>NA|TRBV9|NA|TRBJ2-5
CASSVGQTETQYF
TGTGCCAGCAGCGTAGGGCAGACGGAGACCCAGTACTTC
>NA|TRBV2|NA|TRBJ1-3
CASSLLRGSGNTIYF
TGTGCCAGCAGCCTACTCAGGGGCTCTGGAAACACCATATATTTT
>NA|TRBV19|NA|TRBJ1-2
CASSIAAGEGGIYGYTF
TGTGCCAGTAGTATAGCCGCCGGGGAGGGAGGGATCTATGGCTACACCTTC
>TRBD1|TRBV29-1|NA|TRBJ2-1
CSVARQGIGNEQFF
TGCAGCGTGGCCCGACAGGGGATAGGCAATGAGCAGTTCTTC
>TRBD1|TRBV4-1|NA|TRBJ1-4
CASSQVGVGTGREKLFF
TGCGCCAGCAGCCAAGTGGGTGTCGGGACAGGGAGGGAAAAACTGTTTTTT
>NA|TRBV2|NA|TRBJ2-7
CASSVSYSYEQYF
TGTGCCAGCAGTGTTAGCTACTCCTACGAGCAGTACTTC
>NA|TRBV9|NA|TRBJ2-1
CASSVGIGNNEQFF
TGTGCCAGCAGCGTAGGTATAGGGAACAATGAGCAGTTCTTC
>NA|TRBV4-1|NA|TRBJ2-5
CASSQDPSSRETQYF
TGCGCCAGCAGCCAAGATCCCAGCTCCCGAGAGACCCAGTACTTC
>NA|TRBV11-3|NA|TRBJ2-3
CASSLVGTSGTQYF
TGTGCCAGCAGCTTAGTCGGGACGTCGGGTACGCAGTATTTT
>TRBD1|TRBV2|few|TRBJ1-1
CASTRQGGRNTEAFF
TGTGCCAGCACCAGACAGGGGGGGAGGAACACTGAAGCTTTCTTT
>NA|TRBV6-1|NA|TRBJ2-1
CASSEAISHEQFF
TGTGCCAGCAGTGAAGCTATTAGCCATGAGCAGTTCTTC
>TRBD2|TRBV19|NA|TRBJ2-1
CASSIAGGNYNEQFF
TGTGCCAGTAGTATAGCGGGGGGGAACTACAATGAGCAGTTCTTC
>NA|TRBV4-3|NA|TRBJ2-7
CASSQVQGAYEQYF
TGCGCCAGCAGCCAAGTGCAGGGAGCCTACGAGCAGTACTTC
>NA|TRBV5-4|NA|TRBJ1-2
CASSAILGANYGYTF
TGTGCCAGCAGCGCCATCCTGGGAGCTAACTATGGCTACACCTTC
>NA|TRBV6-4|NA|TRBJ2-6
CASSDGGQRAGANVLTF
TGTGCCAGCAGTGACGGGGGTCAAAGGGCTGGGGCCAACGTCCTGACTTTC
>NA|TRBV29-1|few|TRBJ1-1
CSSHSGQTEAFF
TGCAGCTCACATTCGGGTCAGACTGAAGCTTTCTTT
>TRBD1|TRBV6-1|NA|TRBJ1-2
CASSEAGQVYGYTF
TGTGCCAGCAGTGAAGCGGGACAGGTCTATGGCTACACCTTC
>NA|TRBV5-4|NA|TRBJ2-5
CASSLDMSRETQYF
TGTGCCAGCAGCTTAGACATGTCGCGGGAGACCCAGTACTTC
>NA|TRBV7-9|few|TRBJ2-4
CASSLNRGQIAKNIQYF
TGTGCCAGCAGCTTAAATCGGGGTCAGATAGCCAAAAACATTCAGTACTTC